This is a list of T cell receptor beta chains from one sample in a study of blood T cell repertoires in COVID-19. This table comes from immunoSEQ multiplex PCR, and its TCRdb copy is limited to in-frame clones, with some not included. This table holds 250,000 to 350,000 clones, about 89% found once. Sequencing was carried out using peripheral blood. The origin of the receptors is a woman under 40 with COVID-19, enrolled during active disease. The conserved cysteine and the conserved F or W are not part of the CDR3 here.

CDR3 protein	V gene	J gene
ASRGQDGNTIY	TRBV5-4	TRBJ1-3
AISESEIPSGTGGSGELF	TRBV10-3	TRBJ2-2
ASTGPGAQTF	TRBV12-3/TRBV12-4	TRBJ1-1
ASSGTGASTEAF	TRBV5-1	TRBJ1-1
ASSSGTGVQPQH	TRBV28	TRBJ1-5
ASSLGDREVDAQY	TRBV5-1	TRBJ2-5
ASSPRTEVQETQY	TRBV18	TRBJ2-5
ASSSPTSGRYEQY	TRBV6-5	TRBJ2-7
ASSDDRTPTNEKLF	TRBV10-2	TRBJ1-4
ASSKGPGTSGDSGYEQY	TRBV21-1	TRBJ2-7
ASSPPSLNTEAF	TRBV18	TRBJ1-1
ASSAHRNWDEKLF	TRBV28	TRBJ1-4
ASSFPGQGWTEAF	TRBV5-8	TRBJ1-1
ASSSGGGWPNTEAF	TRBV5-1	TRBJ1-1
ASSYYRDQNSPLH	TRBV6-6	TRBJ1-6
ASSISGDPGQGNEQY	TRBV19	TRBJ2-7
AISDRSNRGNYGYT	TRBV10-3	TRBJ1-2
ASSPLAANTGELF	TRBV9	TRBJ2-2
ASSVGQGALNTEAF	TRBV9	TRBJ1-1
ASSPSQGALYEQY	TRBV7-8	TRBJ2-7
ASSIGAGSYNEQF	TRBV2	TRBJ2-1
ASRVGRGPTDTQY	TRBV2	TRBJ2-3
ASSFLRTGRNEKLF	TRBV28	TRBJ1-4
ASSSQGYGYT	TRBV19	TRBJ1-2
ASSGTSRGEQY	TRBV27	TRBJ2-7
ASSPPRRTGNTEAF	TRBV19	TRBJ1-1
AWSVWGQSYGYT	TRBV30	TRBJ1-2
ASSVAPFSYNEQF	TRBV3-1/TRBV3-2	TRBJ2-1
ARSLGSYTEAF	TRBV5-3	TRBJ1-1
ASSYAGNTEAF	TRBV27	TRBJ1-1
ASSWDRGLYNEQF	TRBV5-1	TRBJ2-1
SAQSSNQPQH	TRBV29-1	TRBJ1-5
ASSLGTYTGELF	TRBV5-8	TRBJ2-2
ASSEKRTQY	TRBV6-1	TRBJ2-3
ASSFPRGNTEAF	TRBV28	TRBJ1-1
ASSLEGVLTGTEAF	TRBV27	TRBJ1-1
ASRFLSGNTIY	TRBV27	TRBJ1-3
AWSAQGARGYT	TRBV30	TRBJ1-2
ASSPGDRSYNEQF	TRBV5-1	TRBJ2-1
ASRPRQGANTEAF	TRBV2	TRBJ1-1
ASSQTGPREKLF	TRBV2	TRBJ1-4
ASSDSTSNQPQH	TRBV2	TRBJ1-5
AISTGTVNEKLF	TRBV10-3	TRBJ1-4
ASSYSRTGGGYT	TRBV6-5	TRBJ1-2
ASSLAQGYEQY	TRBV5-1	TRBJ2-7
AISATEYNSPLH	TRBV10-3	TRBJ1-6
ASSWRSGNSGNTIY	TRBV5-1	TRBJ1-3
ASSLVGTSGYNEQF	TRBV7-2	TRBJ2-1
ASSPAGASTGELF	TRBV7-9	TRBJ2-2
ASRRDRGSYNEQF	TRBV11-1	TRBJ2-1
ASSTTGPNTGELF	TRBV25-1	TRBJ2-2
AWSVPLGTSGKIQF	TRBV30	TRBJ2-1
ATRTPGLDTQY	TRBV15	TRBJ2-3
ASSLAGGTSGNTIY	TRBV7-8	TRBJ1-3
ASSLAGGITGELF	TRBV28	TRBJ2-2